These 27 T cell receptor beta chains originate from one sample sequenced in a study of blood T cell repertoires in COVID-19. Produced via immunoSEQ multiplex PCR; TCRdb's table is partial and in-frame only. The table has 150,000 to 200,000 clones, around 80% seen once. The specimen was peripheral blood. The receptors stem from a man in his fifties or sixties with active or convalescent COVID-19.

The CDR3 is CASSVGSGNTEAFF. The CDR3 DNA reads TGTGCCAGCAGCGTAGGTTCCGGGAACACTGAAGCTTTCTTT. The J gene is TRBJ1-1, the V gene TRBV9, with D uncertain. Germline V gives CDR1 SGDLS, CDR2 YYNGEE. V was shortened by 0 bases and J by 1 base, with 7 bases between the two germline ends. The CDR3 sequence is 14 residues long.

This clone was seen once. The rearrangement uses TRBV5-1 and TRBJ2-1, with D maybe TRBD1 (6 bases). This CDR3 is built from 14 residues. Trimming removed 4 bases at V and 6 bases at J, with 14 bases between. CDR1 is SGHRS and CDR2 is YFSETQ in the germline V gene. CDR3 DNA: TGCGCCAGCAGCCCGGAACAGGGAAGCAATGAGCAGTTCTTC. Its protein product is CASSPEQGSNEQFF.

This clone appeared a few times. V usage is TRBV7-2 and J usage is TRBJ2-7, with 8 bases fitting TRBD1. The CDR3 has 15 residues. Looked up from germline, CDR1 is SGHTA and CDR2 is FQGNSA. J gave up 0 bases and V 3 bases, and 4 bases lay outside the gene matches. The CDR3: CASSFSGTGSYEQYF. CDR3 DNA: TGTGCCAGCAGCTTTAGTGGGACAGGCTCCTACGAGCAGTACTTC. Looking up the rest from reference TRBV7-2 and TRBJ2-7 gives the full variable domain: GAGVSQSPSNKVTEKGKDVELRCDPISGHTALYWYRQSLGQGLEFLIYFQGNSAPDKSGLPSDRFSAERTGGSVSTLTIQRTQQEDSAVYLCASSFSGTGSYEQYFGPGTRLTVT.

This clone was seen many times. The J gene is TRBJ2-7, the V gene TRBV19; D is perhaps TRBD1 (5 bases). Trimming shortened V by 1 base and J by 6 bases, and 13 bases separated the two germline ends. The length of the CDR3 is 14 residues. In germline, CDR1 is LNHDA, CDR2 SQIVND (reference sequence). The CDR3 is CASSIVGQLREQYF. The CDR3 DNA is TGTGCCAGTAGTATAGTGGGGCAGCTCCGCGAGCAGTACTTC.

The chain combines TRBV6-6 with TRBJ2-7; the match to TRBD2 covers 8 bases. Trimming removed 4 bases from V and 0 bases from J; junction bases left unmatched: 8. The CDR3 loop spans 16 amino acids. Germline loops: CDR1 MNHNY, CDR2 SVGAGI (reference sequence). CDR3 region: CASSSTSVRSSYEQYF. The CDR3 bases are TGTGCCAGCAGTTCGACTAGCGTAAGGAGCTCCTACGAGCAGTACTTC.

J is TRBJ1-2 and V is TRBV24-1; TRBD1 matches 8 bases. Germline CDR1 KGHDR, CDR2 SFDVKD. The CDR3 contains 14 residues. The V and J ends lost 2 bases and 8 bases, in that order; junction bases with no gene match: 6. The CDR3 spells CATSDSWTGIGYTF. The CDR3 bases are TGTGCCACCAGTGATTCCTGGACAGGGATCGGCTACACCTTC.

The rearrangement joins TRBV15 to TRBJ2-7, with D unresolved. The V and J ends lost 0 bases and 6 bases respectively, with 12 bases between them. CDR1 LNHNV and CDR2 YYDKDF come from the germline V gene (reference sequence). This CDR3 comprises 14 residues. CDR3 protein: CATSRDQSSSEQYF. In DNA form, the CDR3 reads TGTGCCACCAGCAGAGATCAGAGTAGCTCCGAGCAGTACTTC.

About this clone itself: Other nucleotide sequences from this sample produce the same CDR3. J is TRBJ1-1 and V is TRBV3-1 (or the pseudogene TRBV3-2); D unresolved. This CDR3 spans 13 amino acids. Between the trimmed V and J ends, which lost 2 bases and 2 bases, there was a span of 6 bases. CDR1 and CDR2 (germline): LGHDT, YNNKEL (reference sequence). The CDR3 DNA sequence: TGTGCCAGCAGCCAAACAGCCAACACTGAAGCTTTCTTT. Translating gives CASSQTANTEAFF.

This clone was seen more than once but under ten times. This rearrangement joins TRBV28 to TRBJ1-4; 12 positions agree with TRBD1. Germline V CDR1 and CDR2: MDHEN, SYDVKM. The CDR3 length is 17 residues. After removal of 7 bases from V and 4 bases from J, the junction contained 10 bases not matched to a gene. In DNA form, the CDR3 reads TGTGCCAGCATTTCCGCCGGGACAGGGGGCCTTAATGAAAAACTGTTTTTT. The encoded protein is CASISAGTGGLNEKLFF.

J is TRBJ1-4 and V is TRBV2; the match to TRBD1 covers 7 bases. The V and J ends lost 6 bases and 4 bases, in that order; junction bases with no gene match: 5. The CDR3 totals 14 residues. Germline values: CDR1 SNHLY, CDR2 FYNNEI. The CDR3 sequence is CASRPGQHNEKLFF. CDR3 DNA sequence: TGTGCCAGCAGACCGGGACAGCATAATGAAAAACTGTTTTTT.

The rearrangement joins TRBV7-2 to TRBJ1-1; TRBD1 agrees at 7 bases. The CDR3 contains 13 residues. The germline gives CDR1 SGHTA, CDR2 FQGNSA. V trimming: 5 bases; J trimming: 5 bases; junction bases outside the gene matches: 5. The CDR3 loop is CASSARTGTEAFF. CDR3 DNA sequence: TGTGCCAGCAGCGCGCGGACAGGTACTGAAGCTTTCTTT. Filled out from reference TRBV7-2 and TRBJ1-1, the complete variable domain reads GAGVSQSPSNKVTEKGKDVELRCDPISGHTALYWYRQSLGQGLEFLIYFQGNSAPDKSGLPSDRFSAERTGGSVSTLTIQRTQQEDSAVYLCASSARTGTEAFFGQGTRLTVV.

Here the CDR3 reads CASSASGTGRERLFF. The CDR3 nucleotides are TGTGCCAGCAGCGCATCCGGGACAGGGAGAGAAAGGCTGTTTTTT. The V gene is TRBV9, the J gene TRBJ1-4, with 9 bases lining up with TRBD1. Germline trimming cut 3 bases from V and 14 bases from J; bases unmatched to any gene: 14. CDR1 SGDLS and CDR2 YYNGEE come from the germline V gene. The CDR3 is made up of 15 amino acids.

The chain recombines TRBV7-2 with TRBJ2-7, with unresolved D. CDR1 and CDR2 (germline): SGHTA, FQGNSA. The V end lost 0 bases, the J end lost 0 bases, and 6 bases lay between the germline ends. The CDR3 is made up of 14 amino acids. The CDR3: CASSLAYNSYEQYF. Here the CDR3 DNA reads TGTGCCAGCAGCTTAGCGTACAACTCCTACGAGCAGTACTTC.

The chain is built from TRBV19 and TRBJ2-1, with D possibly being TRBD1 (5 bases). Germline CDR1 LNHDA, CDR2 SQIVND (reference sequence). Trimming removed 0 bases from V and 10 bases from J, with 10 bases in between. The length of the CDR3 is 13 residues. This chain's CDR3 is CASSIERGDEQFF. The CDR3 region has the DNA TGTGCCAGTAGTATAGAAAGGGGCGACGAGCAGTTCTTC.

This clone was seen once. The rearrangement uses TRBV5-1 and TRBJ1-1; 7 bases match TRBD1. The CDR3 consists of 14 residues. Germline CDR1 is SGHRS and CDR2 is YFSETQ. V lost 4 bases and J lost 0; bases outside the gene matches: 3. The CDR3 region has the DNA TGCGCCAGCAGCACGGGACAGATGAACACTGAAGCTTTCTTT. Its translation is CASSTGQMNTEAFF.

The chain has TRBV15 and TRBJ1-1; no clear D. Between the trimmed V and J ends, which lost 0 bases and 1 base, there was a span of 6 bases. This CDR3 contains 14 residues. CDR1 is LNHNV and CDR2 is YYDKDF in the germline V gene (reference sequence). For the CDR3, the DNA is TGTGCCACCAGCAGAGATAGAAGGAACACTGAAGCTTTCTTT. It codes for CATSRDRRNTEAFF.

V usage is TRBV7-7 and J usage is TRBJ2-2; a possible D gene is TRBD2 (6 bases). The CDR3 contains 16 residues. Germline CDR1 reads SSHAT; CDR2 reads FNYEAQ (reference sequence). The V end was cut by 5 bases, the J end by 5 bases, with 18 bases between. In DNA, the CDR3 is TGTGCCAGCAGCACACAAGCGGGTGCTGGAACCGGGGAGCTGTTTTTT. Translated, it gives CASSTQAGAGTGELFF.

This clone has a handful of counts. The rearrangement links TRBV6-5 to TRBJ1-2; D possibly corresponds to TRBD1 (6 bases). Germline CDR1 is MNHEY and CDR2 is SVGAGI. The CDR3 is 16 amino acids. Trimming removed 0 bases at V and 2 bases at J, with 13 bases between. This chain's CDR3 is CASSYSLLGHNYGYTF. CDR3 nucleotide sequence: TGTGCCAGCAGTTACTCGCTACTGGGACACAACTATGGCTACACCTTC.

The V gene is TRBV5-1, the J gene TRBJ2-3, with 12 bases lining up with TRBD2. V was clipped by 4 bases and J by 2 bases; unmatched bases: 5. This CDR3 comprises 16 residues. Germline V CDR1 and CDR2: SGHRS, YFSETQ. CDR3 DNA: TGCGCCAGCAGCCGGAGACTAGCGGGGGCCACAGATACGCAGTATTTT. Amino acid sequence: CASSRRLAGATDTQYF.

The chain links TRBV19 to TRBJ2-7; TRBD1 aligns across 10 bases. The CDR3 extends over 15 amino acids. V shed 6 bases, J shed 3 bases, and the junction held 8 bases outside the gene matches. Germline loops: CDR1 LNHDA, CDR2 SQIVND (reference sequence). The CDR3 region is CASSPGTGAFYEQYF. The CDR3 coding sequence is TGTGCCAGTAGCCCCGGGACAGGGGCGTTCTACGAGCAGTACTTC.

CDR3 DNA sequence: TGTGCCAGCAGTCGGCCGGGACAGGGGGCGGGCGAGCAGTACTTC. It codes for CASSRPGQGAGEQYF. The J gene is TRBJ2-7, the V gene TRBV28; 12 bases line up with TRBD1. Per the germline V gene, CDR1 is MDHEN and CDR2 is SYDVKM. The CDR3 spans 15 residues. V shed 5 bases, J shed 6 bases, and the junction held 8 bases outside the gene matches.

The chain employs TRBV9 and TRBJ1-2, with a possible D match to TRBD1 (6 bases). V lost 0 bases, J lost 4 bases, and 10 bases lay in between. Germline lookup yields CDR1 SGDLS and CDR2 YYNGEE. The CDR3 is 14 amino acids. The CDR3 sequence: CASSVAQGTYGYTF. CDR3 sequence (DNA): TGTGCCAGCAGCGTAGCTCAGGGGACCTATGGCTACACCTTC.

This clone was seen more than once but under ten times. The chain carries TRBV10-3 and TRBJ1-6; 7 positions agree with TRBD1. CDR3 length: 14 amino acids. V trimming: 11 bases; J trimming: 6 bases; junction bases outside the gene matches: 10. Germline CDR1 is ENHRY and CDR2 is SYGVKD. CDR3 sequence (DNA): TGTGCCCTTTCCCAAACAGGGGTTAATTCACCCCTCCACTTT. It specifies CALSQTGVNSPLHF.

This rearrangement joins TRBV6-5 to TRBJ2-1; D unclear. Germline CDR1 and CDR2: MNHEY and SVGAGI. The CDR3 totals 15 residues. V was clipped by 0 bases and J by 2 bases, with 8 bases between them. CDR3 sequence (DNA): TGTGCCAGCAGTTACTCTGCTGCGGCCTACAATGAGCAGTTCTTC. Translating gives CASSYSAAAYNEQFF.

The J gene is TRBJ2-3, the V gene TRBV14; TRBD2 matches at 10 bases. CDR3 size: 23 residues. Germline loops: CDR1 SGHDN, CDR2 FVKESK. The junction had 25 bases not matched to a gene; V was cut back by 4 bases and J by 0 bases. CDR3 coding DNA: TGTGCCAGCAGCCTCAAGGGACCGGCAACCGACCAAGCGGGAGGGTGGAGCACAGATACGCAGTATTTT. Residues: CASSLKGPATDQAGGWSTDTQYF.

The table lists this clone with a few counts. J is TRBJ1-4 and V is TRBV6-5; 9 bases agree with TRBD1. Germline V gives CDR1 MNHEY, CDR2 SVGAGI. J lost 6 bases, V lost 5 bases, and 7 bases had no gene match. This CDR3 region has 15 residues. CDR3 amino acids: CASSRQGGRYEKLFF. In DNA form, the CDR3 reads TGTGCCAGCAGTAGACAGGGGGGTAGATATGAAAAACTGTTTTTT.

At least ten counts were recorded for this clone. V and J are TRBV28 and TRBJ1-5; 9 bases map to TRBD1. The CDR3 is 15 amino acids. Germline V gene sequence: CDR1 MDHEN, CDR2 SYDVKM. V dropped 5 bases and J dropped 3; count of bases not matched to a gene: 5. As DNA, the CDR3 is TGTGCCAGCAGTCGGGACAGGGTCTCCAATCAGCCCCAGCATTTT. It codes for CASSRDRVSNQPQHF.